This T cell receptor beta chain was recovered during a study of T cells after yellow fever vaccination. This CDR3 is built from 13 residues. The trim removed 5 bases at V and 5 bases at J, leaving 5 bases unmatched. This clonotype was found many times. Its target is not known. Notes on the study in general: Among primary-vaccination clones, most reappeared after the booster, at approximately 97% for CD4 and roughly 90% for CD8.

Making TCR cDNA involved 5'RACE template switching, which added UMIs and a universal primer site. TCRdb redid the calling of the 5' RACE reads with MiXCR, one entry per CDR3 protein. The sample includes around 250,000 distinct CDR3 sequences, less than 9% of them seen just once. Sequencing was performed on CD4+ T cells sorted from PBMCs, taken 15 days after the yellow fever booster vaccination. The clonotype originates from a man aged 30 to 45 who received the YFV17D yellow fever vaccine. The genes are TRBV12-3 or TRBV12-4 and TRBJ2-5; TRBD1 matches at 7 bases. CDR3 sequence: CASSRGGRETQYF. In DNA, the CDR3 is TGTGCCAGCAGTCGAGGGGGCCGGGAGACCCAGTACTTC.